The 22 T cell receptor beta chains presented below share a single source sample, sequenced in a study of regulatory T cells in long-lasting Graves disease. Stated time point: persistent/refractory GD, antithyroid drugs over 5 years with positive TRAb. Generation of the TCR library employed RNA extracted from PBMCs. TCR beta libraries were built with iRepertoire HTBI primers and Arm-PCR of CDR3 regions. MiXCR, run by TCRdb on the multiplex PCR reads, gives a single entry per CDR3 protein. The data show under 350,000 distinct CDR3 sequences, approximately 20% seen once. The sequences come from peripheral blood mononuclear cells (PBMCs), collected when the disease was refractory, from a patient treated with antithyroid drugs. These receptors were obtained from a female donor with Graves disease.

This clonotype was seen more than once but under ten times. The J gene is TRBJ2-5, the V gene TRBV5-1, with D tentatively TRBD1 or TRBD2 (5 bases each). Trimming left V 2 bases short and J 2 bases short, with 10 bases between. This CDR3 has 14 residues. From germline, CDR1 is SGHRS and CDR2 YFSETQ. This CDR3 is CASSLGDPQETQYF. CDR3 DNA sequence: TGCGCCAGCAGCTTAGGGGACCCACAAGAGACCCAGTACTTC. Based on the CDR3 plus reference TRBV5-1 and TRBJ2-5, the full variable domain is KAGVTQTPRYLIKTRGQQVTLSCSPISGHRSVSWYQQTPGQGLQFLFEYFSETQRNKGNFPGRFSGRQFSNSRSEMNVSTLELGDSALYLCASSLGDPQETQYFGPGTRLLVL.

This clonotype turned up a few times. This chain joins TRBV19 and TRBJ2-7; D unresolved. The CDR3 is made up of 14 amino acids. Trimming shortened V by 5 bases and J by 2 bases, and 13 bases separated the two germline ends. Looked up from germline, CDR1 is LNHDA and CDR2 is SQIVND (reference sequence). This CDR3 reads CASSPGLTTYEQYF. The CDR3 nucleotides read TGTGCCAGTAGTCCGGGCTTGACCACCTACGAGCAGTACTTC.

This clonotype was detected a few times. CDR3 residues: CASSSGRSSDTQYF. DNA of the CDR3: TGTGCCAGCAGTAGCGGGAGATCCTCAGATACGCAGTATTTT. The rearrangement uses TRBV11-3 and TRBJ2-3; 9 positions match TRBD2. V lost 6 bases and J lost 4; bases outside the gene matches: 5. The CDR3 is made up of 14 amino acids. Germline lookup yields CDR1 SGHNT and CDR2 YENEEA.

This clonotype appeared a single time. The gene calls are TRBV7-8 and TRBJ2-1; a weak D match, TRBD2 (6 bases). From germline, CDR1 is SGHVS and CDR2 FQNEAQ. The CDR3 runs to 16 residues. V was cut by 3 bases and J by 0 bases, with 12 bases left in between. DNA of the CDR3: TGTGCCAGCAGCTTCGGGACTGGCTACTCCTACAATGAGCAGTTCTTC. Translated, it gives CASSFGTGYSYNEQFF.

There are many counts of this clonotype. A junction boundary mismatches the germline segment, possibly from a read error. V gene TRBV7-2 combines with J gene TRBJ2-5; 7 nucleotides align to TRBD1. The CDR3 extends over 14 amino acids. Germline CDR1 and CDR2: SGHTA and FQGNSA. DNA of the CDR3: TGTGCCAGCAGCCTAGCCGGGACAGAAGAGACCCAGTACTTC. Residues: CASSLAGTEETQYF.

This clonotype was seen a few times. V and J are TRBV6-1 and TRBJ2-2; no reliable D call. The V end lost 4 bases, the J end lost 1 base, and 13 bases lay between the germline ends. The CDR3 loop spans 16 amino acids. Germline assignment: CDR1 MNHNS and CDR2 SASEGT. CDR3 sequence (DNA): TGTGCCAGCAGTGGGATCCGGACGTGGAACACCGGGGAGCTGTTTTTT. It encodes CASSGIRTWNTGELFF.

This clonotype was found many times. V gene TRBV18 combines with J gene TRBJ2-7; 10 bases fit TRBD2. The V and J ends lost 3 bases and 0 bases, in that order; junction bases with no gene match: 5. This CDR3 is 16 amino acids long. Per the germline V gene, CDR1 is KGHSH and CDR2 is LQKENI. For the CDR3, the DNA is TGTGCCAGCTCACCGGTAGCGGGGGGTAGCTCCTACGAGCAGTACTTC. Translated: CASSPVAGGSSYEQYF.

This clonotype was detected ten times or more. The chain carries TRBV20-1 and TRBJ1-1; TRBD1 matches 9 bases. The CDR3 totals 14 residues. Looked up from germline, CDR1 is DFQATT and CDR2 is SNEGSKA (reference sequence). After removal of 3 bases from V and 4 bases from J, the junction contained 6 bases not matched to a gene. The chain's CDR3 is CSARDRGGLTEAFF. The CDR3 DNA sequence: TGCAGTGCTAGGGACAGGGGAGGCCTCACTGAAGCTTTCTTT.

This clonotype was seen ten or more times. This chain connects TRBV11-2 to TRBJ1-2; no clear D gene. The length of the CDR3 is 14 residues. Deletions cut 7 bases from V and 2 bases from J, with 14 bases between. CDR1 SGHAT and CDR2 FQNNGV come from the germline V gene. The CDR3 bases are TGTGCCAGCACCCCCGACCGGATAAACTATGGCTACACCTTC. Translation: CASTPDRINYGYTF.

This clonotype was found many times. This chain joins TRBV12-3 or TRBV12-4 and TRBJ2-6; tentative D call: TRBD1 (6 bases). The V end was cut by 5 bases, the J end by 1 base, with 15 bases between. This CDR3 is built from 17 residues. CDR3 protein: CASSPDSHYSGANVLTF. For the CDR3, the DNA is TGTGCCAGCAGTCCGGACAGCCATTATTCTGGGGCCAACGTCCTGACTTTC.

This clonotype was detected only once. The gene calls are TRBV2 and TRBJ2-1, with TRBD2 as a possible D gene (6 bases). Germline CDR1 is SNHLY and CDR2 is FYNNEI. The CDR3 consists of 15 residues. V was cut by 2 bases and J by 4 bases, with 12 bases left in between. CDR3: CASSESGEPYNEQFF. CDR3 nucleotides: TGTGCCAGCAGTGAATCGGGAGAGCCTTACAATGAGCAGTTCTTC.

The rearrangement joins TRBV7-2 to TRBJ2-3, with D maybe TRBD2 (6 bases). CDR1 SGHTA and CDR2 FQGNSA come from the germline V gene. CDR3 size: 13 residues. Trimming removed 7 bases at V and 0 bases at J, with 8 bases between. The CDR3 is CASTSGSTDTQYF. DNA of the CDR3: TGTGCCAGCACGAGCGGGAGCACAGATACGCAGTATTTT.

This clonotype has ten or more counts. The CDR3 spells CSARPYRGNDEAFF. The DNA for the CDR3 is TGCAGTGCTAGACCCTACAGGGGAAACGACGAAGCTTTCTTT. The rearrangement joins TRBV20-1 to TRBJ1-1; 7 nucleotides line up with TRBD1. The CDR3 extends over 14 amino acids. Germline V CDR1 and CDR2: DFQATT, SNEGSKA (reference sequence). Trimming at V came to 2 bases and at J to 8 bases, leaving 11 bases not matched to a gene.

DNA for the CDR3: TGTGCCAGCAGTTTATTCCCCAGCACTGAAGCTTTCTTT. Its translation: CASSLFPSTEAFF. The chain combines TRBV27 with TRBJ1-1; D unresolved. Trimming cost V 1 base and J 4 bases, with 7 bases left between them. The V gene's germline CDR1 is MNHEY and CDR2 SMNVEV (reference sequence). The CDR3 is 13 residues long.

J is TRBJ2-1 and V is TRBV28; tentative D call: TRBD2 (5 bases). Trimming shortened V by 0 bases and J by 9 bases, and 15 bases separated the two germline ends. CDR3 size: 15 residues. Germline values: CDR1 MDHEN, CDR2 SYDVKM. The CDR3: CASSLWRESFREQFF. In nucleotides, the CDR3 is TGTGCCAGCAGTTTATGGAGGGAGAGTTTCCGTGAGCAGTTCTTC.

This chain connects TRBV12-3 or TRBV12-4 to TRBJ2-7, with D tentatively TRBD1 (6 bases). V lost 6 bases and J 3 bases, leaving 21 bases between the germline ends. The CDR3 length is 16 residues. The CDR3 DNA sequence: TGTGCCAGCAGCACCCCCCACAGGGCGGGTAGCTACGAGCAGTACTTC. It yields the protein CASSTPHRAGSYEQYF.

The chain links TRBV12-3 or TRBV12-4 to TRBJ2-3; TRBD1 matches 7 bases. The CDR3 extends over 16 amino acids. The ends lost 5 bases at V and 3 bases at J; junction bases unmatched: 11. As DNA, the CDR3 is TGTGCCAGCAGTATCGAACAGACAGGGTGGACAGATACGCAGTATTTT. It is translated as CASSIEQTGWTDTQYF.

The chain uses TRBV5-1 and TRBJ1-1; perhaps TRBD1 as D (5 bases). CDR1 and CDR2 from the germline V gene are SGHRS and YFSETQ. V shed 1 base and J shed 4 bases, with 14 bases lying between them. The CDR3 is 15 residues long. Here the CDR3 reads CASSLRVGEGTEAFF. The CDR3 bases are TGCGCCAGCAGCTTGCGCGTAGGGGAAGGCACTGAAGCTTTCTTT. The full variable domain, with the rest looked up from reference TRBV5-1 and TRBJ1-1, is KAGVTQTPRYLIKTRGQQVTLSCSPISGHRSVSWYQQTPGQGLQFLFEYFSETQRNKGNFPGRFSGRQFSNSRSEMNVSTLELGDSALYLCASSLRVGEGTEAFFGQGTRLTVV.

This chain links TRBV5-1 with TRBJ2-2; 7 bases align to TRBD2. The CDR3 loop spans 17 amino acids. Germline V gene lookup returns CDR1 SGHRS and CDR2 YFSETQ. The V and J ends lost 0 bases and 4 bases, in that order; junction bases with no gene match: 9. CDR3 coding DNA: TGCGCCAGCAGCTTGGCCGAATCGGGCGGGAGCACCGGGGAGCTGTTTTTT. Its translation: CASSLAESGGSTGELFF. Full variable domain (rest looked up from reference TRBV5-1 and TRBJ2-2): KAGVTQTPRYLIKTRGQQVTLSCSPISGHRSVSWYQQTPGQGLQFLFEYFSETQRNKGNFPGRFSGRQFSNSRSEMNVSTLELGDSALYLCASSLAESGGSTGELFFGEGSRLTVL.

This clonotype was recorded at least ten times. CDR3 sequence: CVNAWGGLNSPLHF. In nucleotides, the CDR3 is TGTGTCAATGCTTGGGGGGGACTGAATTCACCCCTCCACTTT. The chain recombines TRBV2 with TRBJ1-6; the D gene is possibly TRBD1 (5 bases). Germline V gene lookup returns CDR1 SNHLY and CDR2 FYNNEI. CDR3 length: 14 residues.

This clonotype has a count of ten or more. The gene calls are TRBV28 and TRBJ1-5; D is undetermined. The V end was cut by 3 bases, the J end by 6 bases, with 12 bases between. Germline CDR1 MDHEN, CDR2 SYDVKM. The CDR3 is 14 residues long. For the CDR3, the DNA is TGTGCCAGCAGTTTTTTAGCCAGGCGTCAGCCCCAGCATTTT. Amino acids: CASSFLARRQPQHF.

The V and J genes are TRBV28 and TRBJ2-1; D perhaps matches TRBD1 (5 bases). The CDR3 runs 16 residues. V shed 4 bases and J shed 2 bases, with 15 bases lying between them. Per the germline V gene, CDR1 is MDHEN and CDR2 is SYDVKM. Here the CDR3 DNA reads TGTGCCAGCAGTTCTCGTACAGGTTTCCCCTACAATGAGCAGTTCTTC. It encodes CASSSRTGFPYNEQFF.